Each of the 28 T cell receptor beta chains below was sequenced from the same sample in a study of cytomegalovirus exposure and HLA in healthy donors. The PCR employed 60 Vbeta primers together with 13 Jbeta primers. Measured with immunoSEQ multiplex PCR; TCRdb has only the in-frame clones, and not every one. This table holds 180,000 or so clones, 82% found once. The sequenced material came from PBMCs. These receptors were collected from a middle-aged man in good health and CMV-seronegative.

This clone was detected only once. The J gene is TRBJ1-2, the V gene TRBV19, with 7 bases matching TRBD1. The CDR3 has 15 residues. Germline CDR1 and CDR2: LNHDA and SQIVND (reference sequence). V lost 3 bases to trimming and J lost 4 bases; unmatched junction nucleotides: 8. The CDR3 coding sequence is TGTGCCAGTAGTATCTACGGGACAGCACTCTATGGCTACACCTTC. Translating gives CASSIYGTALYGYTF. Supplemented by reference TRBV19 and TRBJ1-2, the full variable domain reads DGGITQSPKYLFRKEGQNVTLSCEQNLNHDAMYWYRQDPGQGLRLIYYSQIVNDFQKGDIAEGYSVSREKKESFPLTVTSAQKNPTAFYLCASSIYGTALYGYTFGSGTRLTVV.

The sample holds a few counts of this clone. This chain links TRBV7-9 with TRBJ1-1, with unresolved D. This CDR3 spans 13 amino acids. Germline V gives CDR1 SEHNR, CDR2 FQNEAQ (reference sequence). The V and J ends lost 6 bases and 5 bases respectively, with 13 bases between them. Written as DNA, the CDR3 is TGTGCCAGCAGTCCTGTCCGGAGGACTGAAGCTTTCTTT. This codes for CASSPVRRTEAFF.

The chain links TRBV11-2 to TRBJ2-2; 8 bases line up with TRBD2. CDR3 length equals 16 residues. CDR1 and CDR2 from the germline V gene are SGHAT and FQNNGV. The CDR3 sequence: CVIPGTRTLNTGELFF. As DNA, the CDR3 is TGTGTCATCCCCGGGACTAGAACCTTAAACACCGGGGAGCTGTTTTTT.

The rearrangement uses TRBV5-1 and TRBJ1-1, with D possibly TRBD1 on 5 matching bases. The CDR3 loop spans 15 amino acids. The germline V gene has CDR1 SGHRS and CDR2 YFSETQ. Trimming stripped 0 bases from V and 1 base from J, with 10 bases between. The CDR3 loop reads CASSLGARENTEAFF. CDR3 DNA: TGCGCCAGCAGCTTGGGGGCCAGGGAGAACACTGAAGCTTTCTTT.

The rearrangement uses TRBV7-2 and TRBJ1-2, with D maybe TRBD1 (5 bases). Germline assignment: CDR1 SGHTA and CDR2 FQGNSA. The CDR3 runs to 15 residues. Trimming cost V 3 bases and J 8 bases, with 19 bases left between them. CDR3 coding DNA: TGTGCCAGCAGCTTGCCGCGGGGGAGTGATATGGGCTACACCTTC. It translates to CASSLPRGSDMGYTF.

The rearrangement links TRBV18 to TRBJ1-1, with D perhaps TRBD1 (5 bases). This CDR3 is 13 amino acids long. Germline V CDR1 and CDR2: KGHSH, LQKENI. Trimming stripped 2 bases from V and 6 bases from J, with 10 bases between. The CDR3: CASSPGGGSEAFF. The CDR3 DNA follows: TGTGCCAGCTCACCAGGGGGGGGGTCTGAAGCTTTCTTT. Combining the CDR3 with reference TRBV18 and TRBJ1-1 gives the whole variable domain NAGVMQNPRHLVRRRGQEARLRCSPMKGHSHVYWYRQLPEEGLKFMVYLQKENIIDESGMPKERFSAEFPKEGPSILRIQQVVRGDSAAYFCASSPGGGSEAFFGQGTRLTVV.

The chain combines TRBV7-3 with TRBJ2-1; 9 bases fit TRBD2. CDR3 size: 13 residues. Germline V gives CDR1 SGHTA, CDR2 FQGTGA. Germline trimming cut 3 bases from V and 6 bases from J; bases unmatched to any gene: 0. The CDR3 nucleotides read TGTGCCAGCAGCTTGGGACTAGCCAATGAGCAGTTCTTC. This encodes CASSLGLANEQFF.

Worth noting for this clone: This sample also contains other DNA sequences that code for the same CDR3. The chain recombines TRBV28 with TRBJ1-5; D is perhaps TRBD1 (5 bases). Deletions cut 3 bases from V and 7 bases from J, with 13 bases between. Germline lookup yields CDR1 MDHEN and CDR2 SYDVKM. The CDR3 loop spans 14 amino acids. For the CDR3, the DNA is TGTGCCAGCAGTTTTGGAGGGGCGGGACAGCCCCAGCATTTT. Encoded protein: CASSFGGAGQPQHF.

As DNA, the CDR3 is TGTGCCACCAATGACTTGATTCAAGAGACCCAGTACTTC. Its translation is CATNDLIQETQYF. The chain links TRBV19 to TRBJ2-5; D unclear. Germline assignment: CDR1 LNHDA and CDR2 SQIVND (reference sequence). V lost 10 bases and J 2 bases, leaving 14 bases between the germline ends. This CDR3 has 13 amino acids.

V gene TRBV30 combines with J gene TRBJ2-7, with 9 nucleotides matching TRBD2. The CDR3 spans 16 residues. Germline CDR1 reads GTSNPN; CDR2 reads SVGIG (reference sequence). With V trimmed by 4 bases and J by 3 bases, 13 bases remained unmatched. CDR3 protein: CAWNPAIAGVNYEQYF. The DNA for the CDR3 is TGTGCCTGGAACCCGGCGATAGCGGGAGTGAACTACGAGCAGTACTTC.

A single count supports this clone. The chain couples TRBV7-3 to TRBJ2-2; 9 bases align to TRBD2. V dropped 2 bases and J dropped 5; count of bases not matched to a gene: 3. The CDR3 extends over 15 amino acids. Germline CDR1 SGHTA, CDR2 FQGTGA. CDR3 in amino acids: CASSLLAGGTGELFF. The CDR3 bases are TGTGCCAGCAGCTTATTGGCGGGAGGGACCGGGGAGCTGTTTTTT. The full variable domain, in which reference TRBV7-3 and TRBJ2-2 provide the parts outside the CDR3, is GAGVSQTPSNKVTEKGKYVELRCDPISGHTALYWYRQSLGQGPEFLIYFQGTGAADDSGLPNDRFFAVRPEGSVSTLKIQRTERGDSAVYLCASSLLAGGTGELFFGEGSRLTVL.

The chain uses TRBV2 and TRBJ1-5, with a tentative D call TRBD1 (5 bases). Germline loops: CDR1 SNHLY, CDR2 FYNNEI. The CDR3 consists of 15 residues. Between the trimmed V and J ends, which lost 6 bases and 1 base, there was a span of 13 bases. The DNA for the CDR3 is TGTGCCAGCAGGTTTCAGGCAGGGAGCAATCAGCCCCAGCATTTT. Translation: CASRFQAGSNQPQHF.

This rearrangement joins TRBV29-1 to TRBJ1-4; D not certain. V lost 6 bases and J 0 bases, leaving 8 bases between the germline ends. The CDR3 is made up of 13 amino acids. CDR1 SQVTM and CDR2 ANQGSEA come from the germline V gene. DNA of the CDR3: TGCAGCGTCCGACTTACAACTAATGAAAAACTGTTTTTT. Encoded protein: CSVRLTTNEKLFF.

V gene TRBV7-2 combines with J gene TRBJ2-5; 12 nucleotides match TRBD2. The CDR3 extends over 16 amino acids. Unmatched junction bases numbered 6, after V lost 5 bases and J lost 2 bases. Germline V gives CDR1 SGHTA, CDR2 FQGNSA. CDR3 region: CASSATSGGYQETQYF. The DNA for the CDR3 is TGTGCCAGCAGCGCAACTAGCGGGGGGTATCAAGAGACCCAGTACTTC.

In nucleotides, the CDR3 is TGTGCCAGCAGTGAAGCGCAACAAGGAGGTCGGGCCCGCTATGGCTACACCTTC. Translating gives CASSEAQQGGRARYGYTF. V and J are TRBV2 and TRBJ1-2; D is unresolved. Per the germline V gene, CDR1 is SNHLY and CDR2 is FYNNEI. Trimming took off 0 bases at V and 4 bases at J, with 21 bases between the two ends. This CDR3 is built from 18 residues.

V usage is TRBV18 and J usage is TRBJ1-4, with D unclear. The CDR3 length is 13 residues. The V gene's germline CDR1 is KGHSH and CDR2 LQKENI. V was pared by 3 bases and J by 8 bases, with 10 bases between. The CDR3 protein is CASSPRTTEKLFF. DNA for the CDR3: TGTGCCAGCTCACCTAGAACGACAGAAAAACTGTTTTTT.

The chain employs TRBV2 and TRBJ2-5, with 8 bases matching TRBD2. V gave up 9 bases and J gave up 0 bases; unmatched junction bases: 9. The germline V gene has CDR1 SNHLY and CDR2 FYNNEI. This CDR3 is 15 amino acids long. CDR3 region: CARPLAGDYQETQYF. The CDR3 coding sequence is TGTGCCAGACCTCTAGCGGGCGATTACCAAGAGACCCAGTACTTC. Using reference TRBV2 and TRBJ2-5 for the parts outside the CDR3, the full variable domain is EPEVTQTPSHQVTQMGQEVILRCVPISNHLYFYWYRQILGQKVEFLVSFYNNEISEKSEIFDDQFSVERPDGSNFTLKIRSTKLEDSAMYFCARPLAGDYQETQYFGPGTRLLVL.

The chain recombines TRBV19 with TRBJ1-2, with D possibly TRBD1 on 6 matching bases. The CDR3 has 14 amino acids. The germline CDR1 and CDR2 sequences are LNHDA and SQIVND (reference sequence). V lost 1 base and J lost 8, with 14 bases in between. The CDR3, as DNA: TGTGCCAGTAGTATAGGGACAGTACCGGTCGGCTACACCTTC. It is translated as CASSIGTVPVGYTF.

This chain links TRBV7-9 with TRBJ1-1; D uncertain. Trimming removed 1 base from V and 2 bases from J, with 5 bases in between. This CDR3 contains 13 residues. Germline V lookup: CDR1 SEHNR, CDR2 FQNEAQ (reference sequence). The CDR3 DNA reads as TGTGCCAGCAGCTTAGTCCTAAACACTGAAGCTTTCTTT. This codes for CASSLVLNTEAFF.

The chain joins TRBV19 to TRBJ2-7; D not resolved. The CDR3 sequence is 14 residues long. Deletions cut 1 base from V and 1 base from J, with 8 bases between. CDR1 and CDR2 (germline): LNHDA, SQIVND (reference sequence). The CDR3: CASSIVKESYEQYF. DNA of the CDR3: TGTGCCAGTAGTATAGTGAAGGAGTCCTACGAGCAGTACTTC.

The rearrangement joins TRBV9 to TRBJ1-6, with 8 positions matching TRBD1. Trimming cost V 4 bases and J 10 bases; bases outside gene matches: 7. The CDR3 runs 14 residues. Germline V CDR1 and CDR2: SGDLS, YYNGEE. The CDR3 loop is CASSRGQGRSPLHF. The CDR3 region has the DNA TGTGCCAGCAGCCGCGGACAGGGAAGGTCACCCCTCCACTTT.

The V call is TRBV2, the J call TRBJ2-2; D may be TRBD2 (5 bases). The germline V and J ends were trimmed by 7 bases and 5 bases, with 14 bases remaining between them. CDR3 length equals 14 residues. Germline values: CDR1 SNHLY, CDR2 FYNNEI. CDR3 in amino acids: CASTGRGTTGELFF. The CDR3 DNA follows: TGTGCCAGCACTGGACGGGGAACGACCGGGGAGCTGTTTTTT.

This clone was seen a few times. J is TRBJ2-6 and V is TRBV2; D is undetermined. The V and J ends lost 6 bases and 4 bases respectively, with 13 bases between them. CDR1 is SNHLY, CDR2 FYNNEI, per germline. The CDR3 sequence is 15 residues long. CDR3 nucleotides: TGTGCCAGCAGCCCCCCTTGGCAGGGGGCCAACGTCCTGACTTTC. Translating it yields CASSPPWQGANVLTF. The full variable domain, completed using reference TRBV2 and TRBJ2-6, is EPEVTQTPSHQVTQMGQEVILRCVPISNHLYFYWYRQILGQKVEFLVSFYNNEISEKSEIFDDQFSVERPDGSNFTLKIRSTKLEDSAMYFCASSPPWQGANVLTFGAGSRLTVL.

CDR3 nucleotides: TGTGCCAGCTGCCCTGATTACAGCACTGAGCAGTTCTTC. Translated, it gives CASCPDYSTEQFF. The genes are TRBV6-5 and TRBJ2-1; D uncertain. This CDR3 has 13 amino acids. Germline V gene lookup returns CDR1 MNHEY and CDR2 SVGAGI. The V and J ends lost 8 bases and 9 bases respectively, with 17 bases between them.

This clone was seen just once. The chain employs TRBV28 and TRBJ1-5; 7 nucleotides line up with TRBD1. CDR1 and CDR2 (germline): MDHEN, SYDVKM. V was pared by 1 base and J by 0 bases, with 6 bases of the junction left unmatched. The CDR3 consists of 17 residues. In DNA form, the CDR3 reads TGTGCCAGCAGTTTATTCGGACAGGAATATAGCAATCAGCCCCAGCATTTT. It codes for CASSLFGQEYSNQPQHF.

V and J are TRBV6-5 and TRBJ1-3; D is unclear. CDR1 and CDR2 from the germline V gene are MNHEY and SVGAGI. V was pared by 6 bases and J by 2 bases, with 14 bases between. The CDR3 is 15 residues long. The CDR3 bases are TGTGCCAGCAGCTTGGGAGGGAGCCCTGGAAACACCATATATTTT. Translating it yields CASSLGGSPGNTIYF.

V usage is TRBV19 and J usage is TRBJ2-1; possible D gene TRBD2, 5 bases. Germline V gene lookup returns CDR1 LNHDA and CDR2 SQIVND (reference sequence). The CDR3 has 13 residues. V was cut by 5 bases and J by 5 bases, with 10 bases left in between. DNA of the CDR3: TGTGCCAGTAGTGTAGGACTTGACAATGAGCAGTTCTTC. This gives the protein CASSVGLDNEQFF. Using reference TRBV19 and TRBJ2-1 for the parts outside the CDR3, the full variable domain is DGGITQSPKYLFRKEGQNVTLSCEQNLNHDAMYWYRQDPGQGLRLIYYSQIVNDFQKGDIAEGYSVSREKKESFPLTVTSAQKNPTAFYLCASSVGLDNEQFFGPGTRLTVL.

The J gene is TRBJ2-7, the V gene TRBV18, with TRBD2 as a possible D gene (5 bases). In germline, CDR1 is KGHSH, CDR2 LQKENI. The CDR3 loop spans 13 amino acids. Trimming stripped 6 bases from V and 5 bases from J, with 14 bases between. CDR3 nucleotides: TGTGCCAGCTCGGACTCGAGGCCGGACGAGCAGTACTTC. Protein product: CASSDSRPDEQYF.